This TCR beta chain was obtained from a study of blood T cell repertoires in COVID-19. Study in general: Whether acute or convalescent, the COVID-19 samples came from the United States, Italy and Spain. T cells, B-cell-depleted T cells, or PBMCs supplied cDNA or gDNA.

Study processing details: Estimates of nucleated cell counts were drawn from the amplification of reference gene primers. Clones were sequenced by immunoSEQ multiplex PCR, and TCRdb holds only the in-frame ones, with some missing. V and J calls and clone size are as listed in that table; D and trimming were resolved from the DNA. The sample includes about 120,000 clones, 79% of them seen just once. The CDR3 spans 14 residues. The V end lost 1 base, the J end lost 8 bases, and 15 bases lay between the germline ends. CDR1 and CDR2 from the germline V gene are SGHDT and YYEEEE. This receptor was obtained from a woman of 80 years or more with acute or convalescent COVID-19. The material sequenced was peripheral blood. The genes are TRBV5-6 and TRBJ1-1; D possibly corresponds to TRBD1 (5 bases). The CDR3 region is CASSLYGQGWEAFF. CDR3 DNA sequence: TGTGCCAGCAGCTTGTACGGGCAGGGTTGGGAAGCTTTCTTT. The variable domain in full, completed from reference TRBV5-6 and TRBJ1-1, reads DAGVTQSPTHLIKTRGQQVTLRCSPKSGHDTVSWYQQALGQGPQFIFQYYEEEERQRGNFPDRFSGHQFPNYSSELNVNALLLGDSALYLCASSLYGQGWEAFFGQGTRLTVV.